Following are 9 T cell receptor beta chains from one sample sequenced in a study of shared clonotypes between healthy human individuals. Assay: immunoSEQ multiplex PCR; the TCRdb copy retains only in-frame clones and omits some. Of over a million clones listed, 95% to 97% are singletons. Input material: naive CD4+ T cells sorted from blood. As for subset: CD45RA+ positively selected. The receptors shown here come from a man in his thirties or forties in good health.

The chain combines TRBV9 with TRBJ2-1; no clear D. Germline CDR1 SGDLS, CDR2 YYNGEE. The V gene lost 0 bases and the J gene lost 6 bases, with 10 bases spanning the gap. The CDR3 consists of 14 residues. The CDR3 is CASSVAVGSNEQFF. CDR3 nucleotide sequence: TGTGCCAGCAGCGTAGCGGTGGGCAGCAATGAGCAGTTCTTC. The full variable domain, its missing parts supplied by reference TRBV9 and TRBJ2-1, is DSGVTQTPKHLITATGQRVTLRCSPRSGDLSVYWYQQSLDQGLQFLIQYYNGEERAKGNILERFSAQQFPDLHSELNLSSLELGDSALYFCASSVAVGSNEQFFGPGTRLTVL.

The V call is TRBV6-5, the J call TRBJ1-1, with 9 bases identical to TRBD1. Germline assignment: CDR1 MNHEY and CDR2 SVGAGI. Trimming cost V 6 bases and J 11 bases; bases outside gene matches: 16. The CDR3 contains 15 residues. CDR3 sequence (DNA): TGTGCCAGCAGGCCCCCGGGACAGGGTAGTTACCTGGCTTTCTTT. As protein: CASRPPGQGSYLAFF.

This chain connects TRBV5-1 to TRBJ1-2; D possibly corresponds to TRBD1 (5 bases). CDR1 SGHRS and CDR2 YFSETQ come from the germline V gene. This CDR3 has 15 amino acids. V shed 1 base and J shed 4 bases, with 14 bases lying between them. CDR3 residues: CASSLQTDGSYGYTF. DNA of the CDR3: TGCGCCAGCAGCTTGCAGACAGACGGTAGCTATGGCTACACCTTC.

The rearrangement uses TRBV29-1 and TRBJ2-1, with 9 bases matching TRBD1. Germline CDR1 and CDR2: SQVTM and ANQGSEA. Trimming at V came to 7 bases and at J to 8 bases, leaving 12 bases not matched to a gene. This CDR3 has 14 amino acids. The CDR3: CSDQDRGFSDEQFF. The CDR3 DNA is TGCAGCGACCAGGACAGGGGATTTTCGGATGAGCAGTTCTTC.

The chain joins TRBV10-3 to TRBJ2-5; D possibly matches TRBD1 or TRBD2 (5 bases each). V shed 5 bases and J shed 6 bases, with 16 bases lying between them. Germline lookup yields CDR1 ENHRY and CDR2 SYGVKD. The CDR3 totals 14 residues. This CDR3 reads CAISPGTGVKTQYF. DNA for the CDR3: TGTGCCATCAGTCCCGGGACCGGAGTTAAGACCCAGTACTTC.

The chain is built from TRBV5-4 and TRBJ1-1, with a possible D match to TRBD1 (5 bases). The V gene lost 0 bases and the J gene lost 1 base, with 10 bases spanning the gap. The CDR3 length is 15 residues. Germline values: CDR1 SGHNT, CDR2 YYREEE (reference sequence). The CDR3 sequence: CASSLATGANTEAFF. CDR3 sequence (DNA): TGTGCCAGCAGCTTGGCGACCGGGGCGAACACTGAAGCTTTCTTT.

This clone has only one observation. The chain recombines TRBV4-1 with TRBJ2-3; 16 nucleotides agree with TRBD2. Trimming cost V 5 bases and J 6 bases; bases outside gene matches: 5. Germline lookup yields CDR1 MGHRA and CDR2 YSYEKL. The CDR3 has 16 residues. The CDR3 nucleotides read TGCGCCAGCAGCTCCGGGACTAGCGGGAGGGTTGATACGCAGTATTTT. Its protein is CASSSGTSGRVDTQYF.

About this clone itself: Other DNA sequences in the sample encode the same CDR3. The V and J genes are TRBV7-2 and TRBJ2-3; 10 bases agree with TRBD2. Per germline, CDR1 SGHTA and CDR2 FQGNSA. The CDR3 consists of 15 residues. The trim removed 5 bases at V and 6 bases at J, leaving 8 bases unmatched. CDR3 sequence: CASSLGAGGVDTQYF. In nucleotides, the CDR3 is TGTGCCAGCAGCCTTGGAGCGGGAGGGGTGGATACGCAGTATTTT.

This clone was seen once. The chain joins TRBV6-5 to TRBJ2-4; D remains ambiguous. The V gene's germline CDR1 is MNHEY and CDR2 SVGAGI. The CDR3 extends over 14 amino acids. V was trimmed by 10 bases and J by 6 bases, leaving 19 bases between them. The CDR3: CAKSSKIGRNIQYF. The CDR3 nucleotides are TGTGCCAAGTCATCAAAGATTGGTCGAAACATTCAGTACTTC.